This section outlines one T cell receptor beta chain sequence together with its context. Antigen unknown. The junction departs from germline at one end; a sequencing error may be responsible. Combining a sample-barcoded 5' primer with a J-beta primer mix, a second PCR ran for roughly 7 to 11 cycles. The yield of each sample was at least 2.5 million CDR3-containing paired-end reads. TCRdb itself ran the 5' RACE reads through MiXCR, one entry per CDR3 protein. The sample includes 1.8 million or so distinct CDR3 sequences, 35% to 50% of them seen just once. The CDR3 is 13 residues long. Germline lookup yields CDR1 LGHNA and CDR2 YSLEER. The data belong to a study of blood T cells in healthy people across ages. Whole-study results and caveats: PBMCs that were unsorted prevented a conclusive naive versus antigen-experienced comparison. Naive T cell percentage and TCR beta diversity correlated strongly. Underestimates were what the diversity estimates from one million T cells were considered to be.

The TCR originated in a human donor in good health. The chain carries TRBV4-3 and TRBJ2-7; 11 bases align to TRBD2. Specimen: blood. The CDR3 bases are TGCGCCACCCAGGGACTAGCGGTCTACGAGCAGAACTTC. Its protein is CATQGLAVYEQNF.